This is a list of T cell receptor beta chains from one sample in a study of shared clonotypes between healthy human individuals. Profiling relied on immunoSEQ multiplex PCR, and the TCRdb table lists in-frame clones only, not all of them. This table holds 2,100,000 or so clones, 90% to 97% found once. Sequenced: naive CD4+ T cells sorted from blood. All receptors derive from a young man in good health. Both conserved end residues are part of each CDR3. A D gene is named only where the DNA matches it firmly. Size is stated for part of the rows, as once, few or many counts, or as a class when the clone is expanded.

j_gene	v_gene	d_gene	abundance	CDR3aa	CDR3nt
TRBJ2-2	TRBV6-1	-	-	CATVGVPNTGELFF	TGTGCCACGGTGGGAGTCCCGAACACCGGGGAGCTGTTTTTT
TRBJ2-7	TRBV15	-	-	CATRTLTGSSYEQYF	TGTGCCACCAGGACTTTGACAGGAAGCTCCTACGAGCAGTACTTC
TRBJ2-5	TRBV5-1	-	-	CASSLAVEETQYF	TGCGCCAGCAGCTTGGCCGTGGAGGAGACCCAGTACTTC
TRBJ1-6	TRBV6-5	-	once	CASSFLGRTMVSPLHF	TGTGCCAGCAGTTTCCTGGGTAGGACTATGGTTTCACCCCTCCACTTT
TRBJ2-1	TRBV5-1	TRBD2	-	CASSLVASGGTNEQFF	TGCGCCAGCAGCTTGGTAGCTAGCGGGGGAACAAATGAGCAGTTCTTC
TRBJ1-6	TRBV7-9	-	few	CASSLDRDSPLHF	TGTGCCAGCAGCTTAGATCGGGATTCACCCCTCCACTTT
TRBJ1-5	TRBV4-2	-	-	CASSQDLGGRQPQHF	TGTGCCAGCAGCCAAGATCTAGGGGGACGACAGCCCCAGCATTTT
TRBJ2-7	TRBV6-5	-	-	CASRHSRYEQYF	TGTGCCAGCAGACACTCCCGCTACGAGCAGTACTTC
TRBJ1-6	TRBV14	TRBD1	-	CASSQLTGDKYSPLHF	TGTGCCAGCAGCCAACTGACAGGGGACAAGTATTCACCCCTCCACTTT
TRBJ2-1	TRBV19	TRBD2	-	CASSIFPSGGYNEQFF	TGTGCCAGTAGTATTTTTCCTAGCGGGGGATACAATGAGCAGTTCTTC
TRBJ2-5	TRBV5-1	TRBD2	-	CASSFRLAGGPGETQYF	TGCGCCAGCAGCTTCCGGCTAGCGGGGGGGCCGGGAGAGACCCAGTACTTC
TRBJ1-2	TRBV27	-	-	CASSLFEAGTYYGYTF	TGTGCCAGCAGTTTATTCGAGGCAGGGACCTACTATGGCTACACCTTC
TRBJ2-7	TRBV28	TRBD1	-	CASSNGQGPYEQYF	TGTGCCAGCAGCAACGGACAGGGACCCTACGAGCAGTACTTC
TRBJ1-2	TRBV30	-	-	CAWMSRLANYGYTF	TGTGCCTGGATGTCGAGGCTGGCTAACTATGGCTACACCTTC
TRBJ2-3	TRBV5-1	TRBD2	-	CASSQRLAGDTDTQYF	TGCGCCAGCAGCCAAAGACTAGCGGGAGATACAGATACGCAGTATTTT
TRBJ1-4	TRBV30	-	few	CAADRGVEKLFF	TGTGCCGCGGACCGGGGGGTTGAAAAACTGTTTTTT
TRBJ1-3	TRBV7-8	-	-	CASSLDPGTVGNTIYF	TGTGCCAGCAGCTTAGACCCCGGGACCGTAGGAAACACCATATATTTT
TRBJ1-1	TRBV11-3	-	-	CASSLGGQPTEAFF	TGTGCCAGCAGCTTAGGGGGGCAGCCCACTGAAGCTTTCTTT
TRBJ2-5	TRBV5-1	-	once	CASSQGTAEAQYF	TGCGCCAGCAGCCAAGGAACGGCCGAGGCCCAGTACTTC
TRBJ1-6	TRBV5-8	-	-	CASSLQGSNSPLHF	TGTGCCAGCAGCTTACAGGGTAGTAATTCACCCCTCCACTTT
TRBJ1-1	TRBV30	-	few	CAWSFAPGTEAFF	TGTGCCTGGAGTTTCGCACCCGGCACTGAAGCTTTCTTT
TRBJ1-1	TRBV19	-	-	CASRNSLDTEAFF	TGTGCCAGTAGAAACAGTCTGGACACTGAAGCTTTCTTT
TRBJ1-5	TRBV6-6	-	few	CASTTGTGGVQPQHF	TGTGCCAGCACCACAGGTACGGGGGGCGTGCAGCCCCAGCATTTT
TRBJ1-5	TRBV28	-	-	CASRAGTQGSNQPQHF	TGTGCCAGCAGAGCCGGGACACAGGGCAGCAATCAGCCCCAGCATTTT
TRBJ2-1	TRBV5-1	TRBD1	-	CASSTLLDRDNEQFF	TGCGCCAGCAGCACACTGTTGGACAGGGACAATGAGCAGTTCTTC
TRBJ2-5	TRBV12-5	TRBD2	-	CASGLVPGLAGGWIWGETQYF	TGTGCTAGTGGTTTGGTCCCTGGACTAGCGGGAGGGTGGATTTGGGGAGAGACCCAGTACTTC
TRBJ2-7	TRBV7-2	TRBD2	-	CASSLGQGGRGSYEQYF	TGTGCCAGCAGCTTAGGTCAGGGCGGGAGGGGGTCCTACGAGCAGTACTTC
TRBJ2-7	TRBV7-2	TRBD2	-	CACATGLAGNYEQYF	TGTGCCTGCGCAACCGGGCTAGCGGGAAACTACGAGCAGTACTTC
TRBJ1-1	TRBV27	TRBD1	-	CASSLSGTGGTEAFF	TGTGCCAGCAGCCTGTCCGGGACAGGGGGGACTGAAGCTTTCTTT
TRBJ2-3	TRBV9	-	-	CASSVALTRGQEDTQYF	TGTGCCAGCAGCGTAGCTCTAACGAGGGGTCAGGAAGATACGCAGTATTTT
TRBJ2-5	TRBV9	-	-	CASSVGPRETQYF	TGTGCCAGCAGCGTAGGCCCGAGGGAGACCCAGTACTTC
TRBJ2-5	TRBV11-2	TRBD2	-	CASRILAGGLGTQYF	TGTGCCAGCAGGATACTAGCGGGGGGGCTAGGGACCCAGTACTTC
TRBJ2-7	TRBV2	-	-	CASSEWDNKYEQYF	TGTGCCAGCAGTGAATGGGACAATAAGTACGAGCAGTACTTC
TRBJ2-5	TRBV7-7	-	-	CASSSGPEETQYF	TGTGCTAGCAGCTCTGGACCCGAAGAGACCCAGTACTTC
TRBJ2-7	TRBV6-1	TRBD1	-	CATGTGGVQSQYF	TGTGCCACCGGGACAGGGGGCGTGCAGAGTCAGTACTTC
TRBJ1-3	TRBV5-6	-	-	CASSSKYSGNTIYF	TGTGCCAGCAGCTCGAAATACTCTGGAAACACCATATATTTT
TRBJ2-7	TRBV28	-	-	CASSYHETGYEQYF	TGTGCCAGCAGCTATCACGAGACAGGCTACGAGCAGTACTTC
TRBJ1-1	TRBV5-1	TRBD1	few	CASSWDRTEAFF	TGCGCCAGCAGCTGGGACAGAACTGAAGCTTTCTTT
TRBJ1-2	TRBV29-1	-	-	CSGSGAGYGYTF	TGCAGCGGAAGTGGAGCTGGCTATGGCTACACCTTC
TRBJ2-2	TRBV30	TRBD1	-	CAWTRTGWTGELFF	TGTGCCTGGACTCGGACAGGATGGACCGGGGAGCTGTTTTTT